A single T cell receptor beta chain is shown here with its context. It has no known antigen specificity. Base qualities are not recorded, but no much larger clone differs from it by a single base. The CDR3, from cysteine to phenylalanine, totals 13 residues. The retained sequence is limited to the CDR3, 39 bases, with the frame set at the first base. Via the germline V gene, CDR1 is SQVTM and CDR2 ANQGSEA. V is reduced by 6 bases and J by 5 bases, leaving a spacing of 15 bases between them. A second Seattle source provided samples from volunteer blood donors who had recovered from COVID-19. Each collaborating institution followed its own protocols to collect whole blood in K2EDTA tubes. For TCRbeta analysis, collaborators shipped samples as frozen whole blood, isolated PBMCs, or DNA extracted from either of those sample types. TCRbeta CDR3 regions were amplified from genomic DNA using the immunoSEQ Assay, a bias-controlled multiplex PCR. Per the original workflow: Nucleated cell counts per sample were estimated from amplification of reference gene primers within the assay. Sequence reads were collapsed and filtered to measure the absolute abundance of every unique TCRbeta CDR3 rearrangement. Productive Simpson clonality was computed per sample as the square root of Simpson's diversity index over productive rearrangements. In TCRdb, the immuneACCESS table is reduced to in-frame sequences with V and J assigned. These tables do not hold every clone; where another copy was compared, an unresolved V gene accounts for under half, and the others remain unexplained. That table furnishes V, J and clone size, whereas the DNA furnished D and trimming. Across this sample there are 200,000 to 250,000 clones, with about 85% seen only once. Jointly, the top ten make up about 12% of the sample.

This sample is drawn from a study of blood T cell repertoires in COVID-19 (dated by TCRdb to the early 2020s). Broadly, across the study: The collaborator samples originated in the United States, Italy and Spain and spanned the acute and convalescent phases of COVID-19. The prospective study material was composed of cDNA or gDNA derived from T cells, B-cell-depleted T cells, or PBMCs. The dataset comprised deeply sampled blood TCRbeta repertoires from subjects exposed to, actively infected with, or recovered from COVID-19. A freely available public database, intended as a resource for researchers studying the immune response to SARS-CoV-2, is where the repertoires were released. The samples were drawn from the first 160 participants of the ongoing ImmuneRACE study and from 950 to 1,500 subjects provided by 6 global collaborators. A de-identified subject ID, COVID-19 status, age in years and sex were almost always included in the sample metadata. Where available, HLA class I and class II types were obtained from metadata supplied by the sample provider rather than from assay-based typing.

Broad study findings and their caveats: How much clinical and demographic metadata was included differed by source and by participant, and the metadata was provided uncurated.

The receptor's source is a woman aged 18-29 years who had recovered from COVID-19. Sequenced: peripheral blood. This chain joins TRBV29-1 to TRBJ2-3; the D region possibly corresponds to TRBD1 (6 bases align). The DNA sequence is as follows: TGCAGCGTGGCAAACAGGGTAGGAGATACGCAGTATTTT. It specifies CSVANRVGDTQYF.